The 5 T cell receptor beta chains below all came from one sample that was sequenced in a study. One entry per CDR3 protein results from TCRdb running MiXCR on the RT-PCR reads. The data show around 700,000 distinct CDR3 sequences, approximately 15% seen once. The sequencing input was memory CD4+ T cells from blood. The receptor source for this set is a female donor in good health, serving as a healthy control.

This clonotype was recorded a few times. This sequence joins TRBV15 and TRBJ1-2; D remains ambiguous. The CDR3 extends over 13 amino acids. Germline CDR1 and CDR2: LNHNV and YYDKDF (reference sequence). V dropped 0 bases and J dropped 7 bases, with 9 bases sitting between them. Here the CDR3 reads CATSRDGALGYTF. In DNA, the CDR3 is TGTGCCACCAGCAGAGACGGCGCTCTTGGCTACACCTTC.

This clonotype was seen a few times. The chain recombines TRBV20-1 with TRBJ1-5; D remains ambiguous. The germline gives CDR1 DFQATT, CDR2 SNEGSKA (reference sequence). The CDR3 is made up of 14 amino acids. V was trimmed by 5 bases and J by 0 bases, leaving 11 bases between them. The CDR3 sequence is CSAPTFNSNQPQHF. The DNA of the CDR3 is TGCAGTGCTCCGACATTTAATAGCAATCAGCCCCAGCATTTT.

The V and J genes are TRBV7-3 and TRBJ2-5; perhaps TRBD1 as D (5 bases). The CDR3 has 14 amino acids. The germline V and J ends were trimmed by 2 bases and 7 bases, with 14 bases remaining between them. In germline, CDR1 is SGHTA, CDR2 FQGTGA. CDR3 amino acids: CASSLGQPRGTQYF. The CDR3 DNA follows: TGTGCCAGCAGCTTAGGTCAGCCTAGGGGGACCCAGTACTTC.

This clonotype has more than one count but fewer than ten. The chain carries TRBV27 and TRBJ2-5; D not certain. Germline V gives CDR1 MNHEY, CDR2 SMNVEV (reference sequence). CDR3 length equals 16 residues. The V and J ends lost 5 bases and 4 bases respectively, with 20 bases between them. CDR3 coding DNA: TGTGCCAGCAGTCGACGGCCGGAAGGGCTGGGAGAGACCCAGTACTTC. Its translation: CASSRRPEGLGETQYF.

This clonotype was observed a few times. This rearrangement joins TRBV20-1 to TRBJ2-5; 8 bases match TRBD2. V shed 1 base and J 1 base; nucleotides not matched to a gene: 2. CDR1 DFQATT and CDR2 SNEGSKA come from the germline V gene (reference sequence). This CDR3 is 14 amino acids long. The CDR3 loop is CSARASGGQETQYF. The CDR3 DNA sequence: TGCAGTGCTAGAGCCAGCGGGGGCCAAGAGACCCAGTACTTC.